The 11 T cell receptor beta chains below come from one sample, sequenced in a study of blood T cells in healthy people across ages. Using a J-beta primer mix together with a sample-barcoded 5' primer, a second PCR was run for 7 to 11 cycles. MiXCR, run by TCRdb on the 5' RACE reads, gives a single entry per CDR3 protein. The sample consists of approximately 800,000 distinct CDR3 sequences, about 53% of them appearing once. Specimen: blood. Receptors originate from an elderly man in good health.

The CDR3 DNA follows: TGTGCCAGCAGTCGGGGGGCCGAAGAGACCCAGTACTTC. Amino acids: CASSRGAEETQYF. V usage is TRBV7-9 and J usage is TRBJ2-5, with TRBD2 as a possible D gene (7 bases). Germline V CDR1 and CDR2: SEHNR, FQNEAQ (reference sequence). The CDR3 totals 13 residues. With 6 bases removed from V and 3 bases from J, the gap between germline ends came to 11 bases.

Concerning this clonotype: A single base separates this from a much larger clone, so it may be a read error. CDR3 DNA: TGTGCCAGCAGCTTAGGCAGGGGGCTCTACAATGAGCAGTACTTC. It codes for CASSLGRGLYNEQYF. The chain uses TRBV7-3 and TRBJ2-5; 8 nucleotides line up with TRBD1. J lost 11 bases, V lost 2 bases, and 13 bases had no gene match. The CDR3 is 15 residues long. Germline CDR1 and CDR2: SGHTA and FQGTGA. Complete variable domain (other parts from reference TRBV7-3 and TRBJ2-5): GAGVSQTPSNKVTEKGKYVELRCDPISGHTALYWYRQSLGQGPEFLIYFQGTGAADDSGLPNDRFFAVRPEGSVSTLKIQRTERGDSAVYLCASSLGRGLYNEQYFGPGTRLLVL.

The chain carries TRBV11-2 and TRBJ1-2, with TRBD1 identical over 7 bases. Per the germline V gene, CDR1 is SGHAT and CDR2 is FQNNGV. Trimming removed 6 bases from V and 2 bases from J; junction bases left unmatched: 9. The CDR3 runs 15 residues. The CDR3, as DNA: TGTGCCAGCAGTCGTTGGGGACAGCGAAACTATGGCTACACCTTC. Residues: CASSRWGQRNYGYTF.

The rearrangement links TRBV19 to TRBJ2-4, with 10 bases lining up with TRBD1. The last part of the DNA fits TRBJ2-7 better; the J call may be wrong. This CDR3 is 15 amino acids long. Per the germline V gene, CDR1 is LNHDA and CDR2 is SQIVND (reference sequence). CDR3 loop: CASNPGQGVISEQYF. The CDR3 nucleotides are TGTGCCAGTAACCCCGGACAGGGGGTTATCTCCGAGCAGTACTTC.

This clonotype was detected only once. The chain combines TRBV12-3 or TRBV12-4 with TRBJ1-1, with D perhaps TRBD1 (5 bases). With 4 bases removed from V and 3 bases from J, the gap between germline ends came to 15 bases. This CDR3 has 15 residues. The CDR3 spells CASSSRGVGDTEAFF. In nucleotides, the CDR3 is TGTGCCAGCAGTTCCCGGGGGGTAGGGGACACTGAAGCTTTCTTT.

This clonotype turned up a few times. The chain joins TRBV7-9 to TRBJ2-1; tentative D call: TRBD1 (6 bases). With 1 base removed from V and 4 bases from J, the gap between germline ends came to 14 bases. This CDR3 spans 16 amino acids. Germline V gene data show CDR1 as SEHNR and CDR2 as FQNEAQ (reference sequence). DNA of the CDR3: TGTGCCAGCAGCTTAGACAGGGCCTGGGGTTACAATGAGCAGTTCTTC. The encoded protein is CASSLDRAWGYNEQFF. Full variable domain (remainder filled in from reference TRBV7-9 and TRBJ2-1): DTGVSQNPRHKITKRGQNVTFRCDPISEHNRLYWYRQTLGQGPEFLTYFQNEAQLEKSRLLSDRFSAERPKGSFSTLEIQRTEQGDSAMYLCASSLDRAWGYNEQFFGPGTRLTVL.

The rearrangement uses TRBV6-5 and TRBJ1-1, with D perhaps TRBD1 (6 bases). The germline V and J ends were trimmed by 0 bases and 4 bases, with 24 bases remaining between them. The CDR3 is 19 residues long. CDR1 MNHEY and CDR2 SVGAGI come from the germline V gene. In nucleotides, the CDR3 is TGTGCCAGCAGTTACTCGAGAGTAGGGCCAGGGGCCGGGAGCACTGAAGCTTTCTTT. Its protein is CASSYSRVGPGAGSTEAFF.

This clonotype was recorded a few times. This chain uses TRBV25-1 with TRBJ2-5; D could derive from TRBD1 or TRBD2 (5 bases each). The CDR3 consists of 15 residues. The V gene lost 2 bases and the J gene lost 4 bases, with 14 bases spanning the gap. Germline V lookup: CDR1 MGHDK, CDR2 SYGVNS. In nucleotides, the CDR3 is TGTGCCAGCAGTGAAAGGAAAGGGGAGAGAGAGACCCAGTACTTC. It is translated as CASSERKGERETQYF.

This clonotype has a handful of counts. In nucleotides, the CDR3 is TGTGCCAGCAGCTTAACGTGGGCTAGCGGATCCTACAATGAGCAGTTCTTC. Translated: CASSLTWASGSYNEQFF. The chain has TRBV7-3 and TRBJ2-1; 7 nucleotides match TRBD2. The CDR3 spans 17 residues. V lost 0 bases and J lost 1; bases outside the gene matches: 6. The germline V gene encodes CDR1 SGHTA and CDR2 FQGTGA.

The chain combines TRBV20-1 with TRBJ1-4; D is unresolved. This CDR3 contains 14 residues. Germline-derived CDR1 and CDR2 are DFQATT and SNEGSKA (reference sequence). The V end was cut by 0 bases, the J end by 8 bases, with 13 bases between. This CDR3 reads CSARDHNAREKLFF. The CDR3 coding sequence is TGCAGTGCTAGAGACCACAACGCCCGGGAAAAACTGTTTTTT.

The V call is TRBV29-1, the J call TRBJ1-5, with 11 bases identical to TRBD1. Germline V gives CDR1 SQVTM, CDR2 ANQGSEA. Trimming cost V 5 bases and J 0 bases; bases outside gene matches: 6. This CDR3 spans 16 amino acids. In DNA, the CDR3 is TGCAGCGTTTCGGACAGGGGGCCTGATAGCAATCAGCCCCAGCATTTT. Translating it yields CSVSDRGPDSNQPQHF. Supplemented by reference TRBV29-1 and TRBJ1-5, the full variable domain reads SAVISQKPSRDICQRGTSLTIQCQVDSQVTMMFWYRQQPGQSLTLIATANQGSEATYESGFVIDKFPISRPNLTFSTLTVSNMSPEDSSIYLCSVSDRGPDSNQPQHFGDGTRLSIL.